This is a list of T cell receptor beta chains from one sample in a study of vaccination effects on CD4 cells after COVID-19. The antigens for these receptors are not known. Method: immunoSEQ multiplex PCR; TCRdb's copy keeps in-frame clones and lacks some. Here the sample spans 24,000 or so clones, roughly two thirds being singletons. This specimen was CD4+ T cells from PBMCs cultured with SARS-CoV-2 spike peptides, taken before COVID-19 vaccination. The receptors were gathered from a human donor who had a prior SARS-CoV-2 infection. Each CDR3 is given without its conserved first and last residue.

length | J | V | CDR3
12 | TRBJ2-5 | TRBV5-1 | ASSLPILQETQY
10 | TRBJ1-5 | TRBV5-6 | ASSFSNQPQH
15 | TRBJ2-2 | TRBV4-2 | ASSRTGGPVYTGELF
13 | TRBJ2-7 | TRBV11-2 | ASSLYDRGFDEQY
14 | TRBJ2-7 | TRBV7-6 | ASSLLFSGDLYEQY
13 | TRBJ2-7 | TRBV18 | ASSPVYLRGDEQY
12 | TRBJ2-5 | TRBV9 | ASSWGGQQETQY
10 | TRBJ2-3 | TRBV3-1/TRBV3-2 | ASSQGTDTQY
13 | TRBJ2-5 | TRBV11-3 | ASSLERNWGETQY
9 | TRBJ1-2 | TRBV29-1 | SVDRNYGYT
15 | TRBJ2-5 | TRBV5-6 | ASSLWTYIDFPETQY
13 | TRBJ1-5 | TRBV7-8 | ASSAYRGMGQPQH
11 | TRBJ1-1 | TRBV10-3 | AISRTENTEAF
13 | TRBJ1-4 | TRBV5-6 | ASSLSGPQEEKLF
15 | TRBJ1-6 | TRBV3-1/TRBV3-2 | ASSQDTGANYNSPLH
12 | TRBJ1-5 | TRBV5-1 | ASSPTGGVQPQH
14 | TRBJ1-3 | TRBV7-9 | ASSLGAGLGGNTIY
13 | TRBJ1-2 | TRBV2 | ASSDWTGGVWGYT
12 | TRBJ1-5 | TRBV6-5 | ASRGGNSNQPQH
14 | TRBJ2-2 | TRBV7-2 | ASRTWDSSNTGELF
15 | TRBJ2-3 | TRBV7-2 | ASSYDSTSGGGDTQY